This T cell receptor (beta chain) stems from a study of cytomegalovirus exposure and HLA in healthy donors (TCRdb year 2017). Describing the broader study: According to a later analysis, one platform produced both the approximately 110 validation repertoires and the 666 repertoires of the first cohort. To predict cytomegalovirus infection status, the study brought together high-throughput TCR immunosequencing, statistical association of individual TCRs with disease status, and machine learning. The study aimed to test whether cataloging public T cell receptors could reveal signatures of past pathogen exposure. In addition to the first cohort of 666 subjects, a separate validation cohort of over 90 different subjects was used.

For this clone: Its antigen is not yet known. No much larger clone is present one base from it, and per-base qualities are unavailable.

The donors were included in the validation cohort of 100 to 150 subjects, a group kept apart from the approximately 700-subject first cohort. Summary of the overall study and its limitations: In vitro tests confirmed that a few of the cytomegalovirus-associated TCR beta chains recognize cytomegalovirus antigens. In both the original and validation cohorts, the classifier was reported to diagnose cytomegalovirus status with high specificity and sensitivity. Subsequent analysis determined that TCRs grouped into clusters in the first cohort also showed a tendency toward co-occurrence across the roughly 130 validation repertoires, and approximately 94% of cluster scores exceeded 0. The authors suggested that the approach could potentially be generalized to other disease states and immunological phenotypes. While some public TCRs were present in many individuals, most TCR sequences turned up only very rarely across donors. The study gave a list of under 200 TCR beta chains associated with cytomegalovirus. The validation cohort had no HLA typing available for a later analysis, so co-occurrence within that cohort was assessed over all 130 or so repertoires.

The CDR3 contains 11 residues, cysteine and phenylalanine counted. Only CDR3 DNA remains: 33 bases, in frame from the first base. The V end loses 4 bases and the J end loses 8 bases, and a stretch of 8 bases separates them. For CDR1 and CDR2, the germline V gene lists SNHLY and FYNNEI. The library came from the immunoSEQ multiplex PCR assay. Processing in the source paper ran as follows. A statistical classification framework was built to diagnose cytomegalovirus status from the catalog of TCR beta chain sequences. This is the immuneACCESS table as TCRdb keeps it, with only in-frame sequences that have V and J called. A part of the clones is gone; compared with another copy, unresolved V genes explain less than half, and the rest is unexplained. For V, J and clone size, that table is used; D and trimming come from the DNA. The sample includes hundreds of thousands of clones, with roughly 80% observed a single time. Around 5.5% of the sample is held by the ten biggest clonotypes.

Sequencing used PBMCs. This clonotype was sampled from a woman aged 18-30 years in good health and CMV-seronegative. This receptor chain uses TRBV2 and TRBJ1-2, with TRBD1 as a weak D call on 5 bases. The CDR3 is CASSGGVGYTF. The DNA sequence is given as TGTGCCAGCAGTGGGGGGGTAGGCTACACCTTC.